This T cell receptor (beta chain) originates from a study of cytomegalovirus exposure and HLA in healthy donors. Overall study: A subsequent analysis stated that the 120 validation repertoires were run on the same platform as the approximately 700 first-cohort repertoires.

In germline, CDR1 is SGHDT, CDR2 YYEEEE. This CDR3 comprises 13 residues. V dropped 6 bases and J dropped 7 bases, with 16 bases sitting between them. Using immunoSEQ multiplex PCR, the repertoire was profiled, and TCRdb retains in-frame clones only, with some absent. The sample has 150,000 to 200,000 clones, approximately 90% seen once. The TCR was taken from a woman in her thirties in good health and CMV-seronegative. Specimen: PBMCs. The chain has TRBV5-6 and TRBJ1-1; tentatively, D is TRBD1 (5 bases). As DNA, the CDR3 is TGTGCCAGCACCCCCGGGGGGGGGTTTGAAGCTTTCTTT. This sequence encodes CASTPGGGFEAFF.